This paragraph covers one TCR beta chain sequence. Antigen specificity is unknown. This specimen belongs to a study of regulatory T cells in long-lasting Graves disease. Germline CDR1 reads MNHEY; CDR2 reads SVGEGT. CDR3 length equals 13 residues. V shed 10 bases and J 9 bases; nucleotides not matched to a gene: 9. Study-wide results and caveats: Among samples with persistent disease, TRBV28, TRBJ1-2 and TRBJ2-5 were favored. Clonotypes that were public and shared totalled approximately 3,000 in persistent patients versus 750 to 1,000 in new patients.

Documented time point: persistent/refractory GD, antithyroid drugs over 5 years with positive TRAb. Extracted RNA from PBMCs served as the source of the TCR library. CDR3 regions were amplified by Arm-PCR using iRepertoire HTBI primers to build TCR beta libraries. TCRdb fed the multiplex PCR reads into MiXCR, producing one record per CDR3 protein. The table records hundreds of thousands of distinct CDR3 sequences, roughly 20% of them present only once. This receptor was identified in a female donor with Graves disease. The sample consisted of peripheral blood mononuclear cells (PBMCs), taken when the disease was refractory, from a patient treated with antithyroid drugs. This rearrangement joins TRBV6-2 or TRBV6-3 to TRBJ1-5, with 10 bases lining up with TRBD1. The CDR3 spells CATETGGSRPQHF. CDR3 DNA sequence: TGTGCCACTGAGACAGGGGGCTCAAGGCCCCAGCATTTT.